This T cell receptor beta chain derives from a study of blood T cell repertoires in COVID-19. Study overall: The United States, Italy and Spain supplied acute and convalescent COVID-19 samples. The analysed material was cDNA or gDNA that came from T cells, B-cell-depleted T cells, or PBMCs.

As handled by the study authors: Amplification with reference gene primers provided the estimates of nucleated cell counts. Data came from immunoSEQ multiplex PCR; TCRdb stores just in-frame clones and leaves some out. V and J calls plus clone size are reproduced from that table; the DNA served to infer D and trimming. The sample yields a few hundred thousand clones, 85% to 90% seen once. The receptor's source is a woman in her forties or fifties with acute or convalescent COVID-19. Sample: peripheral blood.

CDR3 sequence reads: CASSQGGPGSPLHF. The CDR3 DNA reads as TGTGCCAGCAGTCAAGGGGGCCCGGGATCACCCCTCCACTTT. This chain uses TRBV6-2 or TRBV6-3 with TRBJ1-6; TRBD1 agrees at 7 bases. In germline, CDR1 is MNHEY, CDR2 SVGEGT. The CDR3 has 14 residues. With V trimmed by 5 bases and J by 10 bases, 8 bases remained unmatched.